Below are 14 T cell receptor beta chains sequenced from a single sample in a study of lymphopenia after photon versus proton radiotherapy. The protocol was immunoSEQ multiplex PCR, while the TCRdb copy is restricted to in-frame clones and leaves out a portion. The profile shows approximately 24,000 clones, more than 80% of them singletons. The sample consisted of peripheral blood, taken from a patient treated with photon-based radiotherapy. The receptors come from a man in his forties with gastric cancer.

The chain carries TRBV27 and TRBJ2-1; no firm D call. The CDR3 runs to 16 residues. Trimming stripped 2 bases from V and 0 bases from J, with 11 bases between. The germline CDR1 and CDR2 sequences are MNHEY and SMNVEV (reference sequence). The CDR3 DNA reads TGTGCCAGCAGTTTAACGGCAGACCTCTCCTACAATGAGCAGTTCTTC. It yields the protein CASSLTADLSYNEQFF.

The V gene is TRBV5-5, the J gene TRBJ2-3, with TRBD2 matching over 7 bases. With V trimmed by 0 bases and J by 1 base, 5 bases remained unmatched. This CDR3 has 16 amino acids. From germline, CDR1 is SGHKS and CDR2 YYEKEE (reference sequence). In DNA form, the CDR3 reads TGTGCCAGCAGCTTGGGGCCGGGGAGGGGCACAGATACGCAGTATTTT. It codes for CASSLGPGRGTDTQYF.

The rearrangement uses TRBV6-1 and TRBJ1-1; D is uncertain. CDR3 length: 13 residues. CDR1 and CDR2 (germline): MNHNS, SASEGT. V lost 6 bases, J lost 2 bases, and 10 bases lay in between. Here the CDR3 reads CASRPRLNTEAFF. CDR3 sequence (DNA): TGTGCCAGCAGACCCCGGCTCAACACTGAAGCTTTCTTT.

V is TRBV6-6 and J is TRBJ1-3, with D perhaps matching TRBD1 (6 bases). The CDR3 extends over 14 amino acids. Germline V lookup: CDR1 MNHNY, CDR2 SVGAGI (reference sequence). The germline V and J ends were trimmed by 6 bases and 0 bases, with 9 bases remaining between them. The CDR3 DNA reads as TGTGCCAGCAGACCACAGGGCTCTGGAAACACCATATATTTT. Its translation is CASRPQGSGNTIYF.

The chain employs TRBV5-6 and TRBJ1-2, with D maybe TRBD1 (5 bases). From germline, CDR1 is SGHDT and CDR2 YYEEEE. The ends were cut back, 3 bases at V and 7 bases at J, with 19 bases in the middle. This CDR3 has 15 residues. In nucleotides, the CDR3 is TGTGCCAGCAGCTGGGGCGGGGAAGTTCATGGTGGCTACACCTTC. This translates into CASSWGGEVHGGYTF.

The J gene is TRBJ2-3, the V gene TRBV7-8; 9 nucleotides agree with TRBD1. V lost 1 base, J lost 2 bases, and 7 bases stayed unmatched. Germline CDR1 reads SGHVS; CDR2 reads FQNEAQ. The CDR3 runs 17 residues. CDR3 in amino acids: CASSLVTGGRSTDTQYF. CDR3 DNA sequence: TGTGCCAGCAGCTTAGTCACAGGGGGCCGCTCCACAGATACGCAGTATTTT. Full variable domain (rest looked up from reference TRBV7-8 and TRBJ2-3): GAGVSQSPRYKVAKRGQDVALRCDPISGHVSLFWYQQALGQGPEFLTYFQNEAQLDKSGLPSDRFFAERPEGSVSTLKIQRTQQEDSAVYLCASSLVTGGRSTDTQYFGPGTRLTVL.

This clone was detected once. The V and J genes are TRBV19 and TRBJ1-6, with D hard to call. CDR1 is LNHDA, CDR2 SQIVND, per germline (reference sequence). CDR3 length: 15 amino acids. Between the trimmed V and J ends, which lost 6 bases and 1 base, there was a span of 10 bases. The chain's CDR3 is CASRLSGSYNSPLHF. CDR3 in DNA: TGTGCCAGTAGGCTTAGTGGGTCCTATAATTCACCCCTCCACTTT.

The chain joins TRBV5-1 to TRBJ2-2, with TRBD2 matching 9 bases. CDR3 length: 15 amino acids. The junction had 6 bases not matched to a gene; V was cut back by 7 bases and J by 2 bases. CDR1 is SGHRS, CDR2 YFSETQ, per germline. The chain's CDR3 is CASSQRGANTGELFF. The CDR3 DNA reads as TGCGCCAGCTCCCAGCGGGGGGCTAACACCGGGGAGCTGTTTTTT.

J is TRBJ2-5 and V is TRBV11-2, with D unclear. CDR3 length: 14 amino acids. Between the trimmed V and J ends, which lost 1 base and 1 base, there was a span of 7 bases. The germline V gene has CDR1 SGHAT and CDR2 FQNNGV. The CDR3 spells CASSLGAAQETQYF. Here the CDR3 DNA reads TGTGCCAGCAGCTTAGGGGCAGCCCAAGAGACCCAGTACTTC.

The chain has TRBV23-1 and TRBJ2-3, with TRBD2 identical over 13 bases. TRBV23-1 is placed among ORFs of uncertain function. V trimming: 0 bases; J trimming: 5 bases; junction bases outside the gene matches: 11. This CDR3 contains 19 residues. CDR3 region: CASSQSRSTSGGERDTQYF. In DNA form, the CDR3 reads TGCGCCAGCAGTCAATCGCGGTCCACTAGCGGGGGGGAGAGAGATACGCAGTATTTT.

This chain links TRBV4-1 with TRBJ1-2; 9 nucleotides line up with TRBD1. Trimming took 1 base from V and 2 from J; bases not matched to a gene: 2. Germline CDR1 MGHRA, CDR2 YSYEKL. This CDR3 has 15 residues. CDR3: CASSQGTGDNYGYTF. In DNA form, the CDR3 reads TGCGCCAGCAGCCAAGGGACAGGGGACAACTATGGCTACACCTTC.

This sequence joins TRBV1 and TRBJ1-1. TRBV1 is noted as a pseudogene. There are 12 residues in the CDR3. The CDR3 DNA is TGCACCAGCAGCCAAGAGGGCACTGAAGCTTTCTTT. This translates into CTSSQEGTEAFF.

The V gene is TRBV9, the J gene TRBJ1-2; maybe TRBD1 (6 bases). The CDR3 runs 13 residues. Germline V lookup: CDR1 SGDLS, CDR2 YYNGEE. V was pared by 5 bases and J by 5 bases, with 13 bases between. DNA of the CDR3: TGTGCCAGCAGTCGGGGGCCCCTTTATGGCTACACCTTC. Translating it yields CASSRGPLYGYTF.

The chain links TRBV9 to TRBJ2-2; D remains ambiguous. There are 18 residues in the CDR3. Germline loops: CDR1 SGDLS, CDR2 YYNGEE. V was clipped by 4 bases and J by 4 bases, with 23 bases between them. DNA of the CDR3: TGTGCCAGCAGCCCCCCCCCACTTGGTGATAGTGGCACCGGGGAGCTGTTTTTT. It translates to CASSPPPLGDSGTGELFF.